The 27 T cell receptor beta chains in this list originate from one sample, sequenced in a study of blood T cell repertoires in COVID-19. TCRdb's copy holds only in-frame clones and misses some; the assay was immunoSEQ multiplex PCR. The table lists roughly 370,000 clones, around 87% of them singletons. The source material was PBMCs or T cells enriched from blood (not recorded which). The receptors shown here come from a woman aged 50 to 60 who had recovered from COVID-19.

The chain has TRBV18 and TRBJ1-6; D gene uncertain. Germline V CDR1 and CDR2: KGHSH, LQKENI. V was cut by 3 bases and J by 10 bases, with 13 bases left in between. This CDR3 region has 14 residues. The CDR3 region is CASSPTGERSPLHF. DNA of the CDR3: TGTGCCAGCTCACCCACCGGTGAGAGGTCACCCCTCCACTTT.

The sample holds a few counts of this clone. The rearrangement joins TRBV5-1 to TRBJ2-5; TRBD2 matches at 16 bases. CDR1 is SGHRS and CDR2 is YFSETQ in the germline V gene. The CDR3 covers 19 residues. The ends lost 4 bases at V and 4 bases at J; junction bases unmatched: 13. CDR3 sequence (DNA): TGCGCCAGCAGCAAGATGGCCGGGACTAGCGGGGGGGCGCGAGAGACCCAGTACTTC. This encodes CASSKMAGTSGGARETQYF.

The chain combines TRBV28 with TRBJ2-7; D is unclear. The length of the CDR3 is 12 residues. The V gene lost 5 bases and the J gene lost 11 bases, with 16 bases spanning the gap. Germline assignment: CDR1 MDHEN and CDR2 SYDVKM. The CDR3 bases are TGTGCCAGCAGTCGGGTAGGCCGAGGAGAGTACTTC. It yields the protein CASSRVGRGEYF. The variable domain in full, completed from reference TRBV28 and TRBJ2-7, reads DVKVTQSSRYLVKRTGEKVFLECVQDMDHENMFWYRQDPGLGLRLIYFSYDVKMKEKGDIPEGYSVSREKKERFSLILESASTNQTSMYLCASSRVGRGEYFGPGTRLTVT.

This clone has a handful of counts. The CDR3 region has the DNA TGTGCCAGCAGCTTAGCCAGGGAAGAGACCCAGTACTTC. Amino acids: CASSLAREETQYF. The V and J genes are TRBV7-2 and TRBJ2-5, with D perhaps TRBD1 (5 bases). Germline values: CDR1 SGHTA, CDR2 FQGNSA. V was shortened by 0 bases and J by 3 bases, with 5 bases between the two germline ends. The CDR3 length is 13 residues.

CDR3 nucleotide sequence: TGTGCCAGCAGTTACGGCTCGGGTGGCAATCAGCCCCAGCATTTT. Residues: CASSYGSGGNQPQHF. The chain couples TRBV6-2 or TRBV6-3 to TRBJ1-5; no firm D call. The germline CDR1 and CDR2 sequences are MNHEY and SVGEGT. This CDR3 contains 15 residues. V dropped 2 bases and J dropped 2 bases, with 10 bases sitting between them.

As concerns this clone: The sample carries other DNA sequences with the same CDR3. This sequence joins TRBV9 and TRBJ1-4; D is uncertain. CDR3 length: 12 amino acids. Germline loops: CDR1 SGDLS, CDR2 YYNGEE. With 3 bases removed from V and 14 bases from J, the gap between germline ends came to 14 bases. CDR3 nucleotides: TGTGCCAGCAGCGGCCTCCGGGAAAGCCTGTTTTTT. It codes for CASSGLRESLFF.

Here the CDR3 reads CASIPGQSSLGF. The CDR3 coding sequence is TGTGCCAGCATCCCGGGACAGTCAAGTCTGGGTTTC. The chain is built from TRBV21-1 and TRBJ2-7; the table's TRBD1 call for D was not verified on the DNA. TRBV21-1 is noted as a pseudogene. CDR3 length equals 12 residues.

The J gene is TRBJ2-7, the V gene TRBV5-1, with 12 bases lining up with TRBD1. CDR1 and CDR2 (germline): SGHRS, YFSETQ. V shed 4 bases, J shed 5 bases, and the junction held 7 bases outside the gene matches. This CDR3 has 15 amino acids. CDR3 loop: CASSPKGTGGHEQYF. CDR3 nucleotides: TGCGCCAGCAGCCCAAAGGGGACAGGGGGCCACGAGCAGTACTTC.

V and J are TRBV6-5 and TRBJ1-1; no definite D call. Germline CDR1 is MNHEY and CDR2 is SVGAGI. The CDR3 length is 12 residues. With 4 bases removed from V and 4 bases from J, the gap between germline ends came to 7 bases. CDR3 residues: CASSSIGTEAFF. CDR3 DNA: TGTGCCAGCAGTTCAATCGGCACTGAAGCTTTCTTT.

The genes are TRBV7-9 and TRBJ2-1; TRBD2 matches at 14 bases. The V gene's germline CDR1 is SEHNR and CDR2 FQNEAQ (reference sequence). CDR3 length: 16 amino acids. J gave up 4 bases and V 5 bases, and 4 bases lay outside the gene matches. The DNA of the CDR3 is TGTGCCAGCAGCCACCGACTAGCGGGGGGGTACAATGAGCAGTTCTTC. Encoded protein: CASSHRLAGGYNEQFF.

The chain couples TRBV7-2 to TRBJ1-4; maybe TRBD1 (5 bases). Germline values: CDR1 SGHTA, CDR2 FQGNSA. The CDR3 has 15 amino acids. Trimming removed 2 bases at V and 8 bases at J, with 15 bases between. CDR3 sequence: CASSLIGAGREKLFF. The CDR3 DNA is TGTGCCAGCAGCTTAATCGGGGCCGGGAGGGAAAAACTGTTTTTT.

The V gene is TRBV19, the J gene TRBJ2-7; 10 positions agree with TRBD2. CDR1 and CDR2 from the germline V gene are LNHDA and SQIVND (reference sequence). The V segment lost 6 bases and the J segment 2 bases; nucleotides outside the gene matches: 4. This CDR3 comprises 14 residues. CDR3 residues: CASSASGGPYEQYF. Here the CDR3 DNA reads TGTGCCAGTAGCGCTAGCGGGGGACCCTACGAGCAGTACTTC. Using reference TRBV19 and TRBJ2-7 for the parts outside the CDR3, the full variable domain is DGGITQSPKYLFRKEGQNVTLSCEQNLNHDAMYWYRQDPGQGLRLIYYSQIVNDFQKGDIAEGYSVSREKKESFPLTVTSAQKNPTAFYLCASSASGGPYEQYFGPGTRLTVT.

On this clone: The same CDR3 arises from other DNA sequences in this sample as well. The V gene is TRBV5-1, the J gene TRBJ1-2; D possibly corresponds to TRBD1 (5 bases). Germline CDR1 SGHRS, CDR2 YFSETQ. There are 13 residues in the CDR3. Trimming removed 0 bases at V and 8 bases at J, with 11 bases between. CDR3 DNA sequence: TGCGCCAGCAGCTTGGCAGGGTATGGAGGCTACACCTTC. Protein: CASSLAGYGGYTF.

The chain uses TRBV6-5 and TRBJ2-3, with 8 bases fitting TRBD1. Germline values: CDR1 MNHEY, CDR2 SVGAGI. The junction had 7 bases not matched to a gene; V was cut back by 6 bases and J by 5 bases. CDR3 length: 14 residues. The CDR3 bases are TGTGCCAGCAGCTGGACAGGGTTTATAGATACGCAGTATTTT. It specifies CASSWTGFIDTQYF.

The V call is TRBV7-2, the J call TRBJ2-3; 13 bases agree with TRBD2. V lost 5 bases to trimming and J lost 4 bases; unmatched junction nucleotides: 6. There are 16 residues in the CDR3. Per the germline V gene, CDR1 is SGHTA and CDR2 is FQGNSA. The CDR3 DNA is TGTGCCAGCAGCCCTAGACTAGCGGGGGGCCCAGATACGCAGTATTTT. Translation: CASSPRLAGGPDTQYF.

The chain links TRBV24-1 to TRBJ2-3, with D hard to call. V lost 6 bases, J lost 6 bases, and 12 bases lay in between. This CDR3 is 13 amino acids long. Germline V lookup: CDR1 KGHDR, CDR2 SFDVKD. CDR3 coding DNA: TGTGCCACCAGTTATACCTCGGAGGATACGCAGTATTTT. This encodes CATSYTSEDTQYF.

This clone was seen only once. This chain connects TRBV7-9 to TRBJ2-7; D unclear. The CDR3 sequence is 16 residues long. Trimming took off 4 bases at V and 2 bases at J, with 18 bases between the two ends. The germline CDR1 and CDR2 sequences are SEHNR and FQNEAQ (reference sequence). This CDR3 reads CASSSTFTGQPYEQYF. The CDR3 DNA is TGTGCCAGCAGCTCTACATTCACTGGGCAGCCCTACGAGCAGTACTTC.

The chain joins TRBV9 to TRBJ1-4; 8 bases line up with TRBD1. V lost 0 bases and J lost 5; bases outside the gene matches: 3. Per germline, CDR1 SGDLS and CDR2 YYNGEE. The CDR3 runs 15 residues. The CDR3 DNA is TGTGCCAGCAGCGTAGTAGCAGGGGGCAATGAAAAACTGTTTTTT. Its protein is CASSVVAGGNEKLFF.

This chain connects TRBV6-5 to TRBJ1-1, with D perhaps matching TRBD1 (6 bases). The CDR3 length is 16 residues. Trimming pared 2 bases from V and 1 base from J, leaving 14 bases between. Germline V gene sequence: CDR1 MNHEY, CDR2 SVGAGI. CDR3 loop: CASSYGGGAGNTEAFF. Written as DNA, the CDR3 is TGTGCCAGCAGTTACGGAGGGGGGGCCGGGAACACTGAAGCTTTCTTT.

J is TRBJ1-1 and V is TRBV27; D might be TRBD1 (6 bases). Germline V gives CDR1 MNHEY, CDR2 SMNVEV (reference sequence). V was shortened by 2 bases and J by 5 bases, with 18 bases between the two germline ends. This CDR3 has 16 amino acids. CDR3 residues: CASSLSSGGGETEAFF. The CDR3 DNA follows: TGTGCCAGCAGTTTAAGTTCTGGGGGGGGCGAAACTGAAGCTTTCTTT.

The chain joins TRBV15 to TRBJ1-2; TRBD1 might be the D (5 bases). Trimming stripped 0 bases from V and 4 bases from J, with 15 bases between. The V gene's germline CDR1 is LNHNV and CDR2 YYDKDF (reference sequence). The CDR3 sequence is 16 residues long. DNA of the CDR3: TGTGCCACCAGCAGAGAAGGTTCAGGGATTCCCTATGGCTACACCTTC. Encoded protein: CATSREGSGIPYGYTF.

V and J are TRBV6-5 and TRBJ1-3, with 9 bases matching TRBD1. V lost 6 bases, J lost 1 base, and 4 bases stayed unmatched. The CDR3 sequence is 15 residues long. Germline V gene data show CDR1 as MNHEY and CDR2 as SVGAGI. The CDR3: CASRSGQGSGNTIYF. In DNA, the CDR3 is TGTGCCAGCAGATCGGGACAGGGTTCTGGAAACACCATATATTTT.

The V call is TRBV27, the J call TRBJ1-6, with D maybe TRBD1 (6 bases). The CDR3 has 14 residues. CDR1 and CDR2 (germline): MNHEY, SMNVEV (reference sequence). Trimming pared 7 bases from V and 7 bases from J, leaving 14 bases between. The CDR3 reads CASKTGMENSPLHF. The CDR3 nucleotides are TGTGCCAGCAAAACAGGGATGGAGAATTCACCCCTCCACTTT.

The chain combines TRBV28 with TRBJ2-5; the D gene is possibly TRBD2 (5 bases). The CDR3 contains 14 residues. Germline loops: CDR1 MDHEN, CDR2 SYDVKM. The V and J ends lost 6 bases and 5 bases respectively, with 16 bases between them. The CDR3: CASRTPGRGETQYF. The CDR3, as DNA: TGTGCCAGCAGGACTCCGGGCCGAGGGGAGACCCAGTACTTC. The whole variable domain, filled in from reference TRBV28 and TRBJ2-5, reads DVKVTQSSRYLVKRTGEKVFLECVQDMDHENMFWYRQDPGLGLRLIYFSYDVKMKEKGDIPEGYSVSREKKERFSLILESASTNQTSMYLCASRTPGRGETQYFGPGTRLLVL.

This rearrangement joins TRBV1 to TRBJ1-2; the table calls TRBD1, which could not be checked here. TRBV1 is a pseudogene locus. The CDR3 is made up of 15 amino acids. This CDR3 reads CTSSQGDRPFSGYTF. DNA of the CDR3: TGCACCAGCAGCCAAGGCGACAGGCCCTTCTCTGGCTACACCTTC.

The rearrangement links TRBV10-1 to TRBJ2-7; D unresolved. The CDR3 covers 13 residues. The germline V gene encodes CDR1 WNHNN and CDR2 SYGVQD (reference sequence). Deletions cut 3 bases from V and 5 bases from J, with 11 bases between. CDR3 in amino acids: CASSEKRDNEQYF. CDR3 in DNA: TGCGCCAGCAGTGAAAAGCGCGATAACGAGCAGTACTTC.

CDR3 region: CASSLGDRAQGEKLFF. In DNA, the CDR3 is TGCGCCAGCAGCTTGGGGGACAGGGCGCAAGGTGAAAAACTGTTTTTT. The V and J genes are TRBV5-1 and TRBJ1-4; TRBD1 aligns across 9 bases. The CDR3 length is 16 residues. The V gene's germline CDR1 is SGHRS and CDR2 YFSETQ. The trim removed 0 bases at V and 7 bases at J, leaving 7 bases unmatched. The variable domain in full, with the rest retrieved from reference TRBV5-1 and TRBJ1-4, is KAGVTQTPRYLIKTRGQQVTLSCSPISGHRSVSWYQQTPGQGLQFLFEYFSETQRNKGNFPGRFSGRQFSNSRSEMNVSTLELGDSALYLCASSLGDRAQGEKLFFGSGTQLSVL.